A selection of T cell receptor beta chains follows, all from one sample in a study of blood T cell repertoires in COVID-19. Only in-frame clones appear in the TCRdb table, and some are missing; sequencing was by immunoSEQ multiplex PCR. The data show about 100,000 clones, 70% to 90% seen once. The sample was peripheral blood. Source of these receptors: a woman aged 55-69 years with acute or convalescent COVID-19. The CDR3 runs from the conserved cysteine through the conserved F or W. The D gene is left open where the match is weak. Clone size is given for some rows only: seen once, a few or many times, or a class if the clone is expanded.

CASSEERYGEKLFF | TGTGCCAGCAGTGAGGAGCGATATGGAGAAAAACTGTTTTTT | TRBJ1-4 | TRBV25-1 | once | NA
CASSSLGLAGERNNEQFF | TGCGCCAGCAGCAGCCTGGGACTAGCGGGAGAGAGAAACAATGAGCAGTTCTTC | TRBJ2-1 | TRBV5-1 | NA | TRBD2
CATSDTGTANEQFF | TGTGCCACCAGTGATACCGGGACAGCCAATGAGCAGTTCTTC | TRBJ2-1 | TRBV24-1 | NA | TRBD1
CASSLVPAKGYNEQFF | TGTGCCAGCAGCTTAGTTCCAGCGAAAGGCTACAATGAGCAGTTCTTC | TRBJ2-1 | TRBV11-1 | few | NA
CASSLSEGPRGEQYF | TGTGCCAGCAGTTTATCGGAGGGGCCCCGGGGCGAGCAGTACTTC | TRBJ2-7 | TRBV28 | NA | NA
CASSPQGHGYTF | TGTGCCAGCAGCCCACAGGGTCATGGCTACACCTTC | TRBJ1-2 | TRBV7-8 | NA | NA
CEETAPYEQYF | TGTGAGGAGACAGCTCCCTACGAGCAGTACTTC | TRBJ2-7 | TRBV27 | NA | NA
CASSLQLTGAGNTIYF | TGTGCCAGCTCACTACAACTGACAGGGGCCGGAAACACCATATATTTT | TRBJ1-3 | TRBV18 | NA | TRBD1
CASSMGAGNTDTQYF | TGTGCCAGTAGTATGGGTGCGGGGAACACAGATACGCAGTATTTT | TRBJ2-3 | TRBV19 | NA | NA
CASSHRVAYNEQFF | TGTGCCAGCAGCCACAGAGTCGCCTACAATGAGCAGTTCTTC | TRBJ2-1 | TRBV2 | once | NA
CASSIRPGLGHEQFF | TGTGCCAGTAGTATTCGGCCGGGACTAGGGCATGAGCAGTTCTTC | TRBJ2-1 | TRBV19 | NA | TRBD2
CAISEVEAHEQFF | TGTGCCATCAGTGAGGTTGAAGCGCATGAGCAGTTCTTC | TRBJ2-1 | TRBV10-3 | once | NA
CASSPIVANINEQFF | TGCGCCAGCAGCCCAATAGTAGCGAATATCAATGAGCAGTTCTTC | TRBJ2-1 | TRBV5-1 | NA | NA
CATSSDRVNQPQHF | TGTGCCACCAGCAGTGACAGGGTCAATCAGCCCCAGCATTTT | TRBJ1-5 | TRBV15 | NA | TRBD1
CSVVGGTNTGELFF | TGCAGCGTCGTTGGCGGGACGAACACCGGGGAGCTGTTTTTT | TRBJ2-2 | TRBV29-1 | once | NA
CASSGQGAGNTIYF | TGTGCCAGCAGTGGACAGGGGGCTGGAAACACCATATATTTT | TRBJ1-3 | TRBV2 | NA | TRBD1
CASQGRDYGYTF | TGTGCCAGCCAGGGAAGGGACTATGGCTACACCTTC | TRBJ1-2 | TRBV28 | NA | NA
CASSLKQGSTEAFF | TGCGCCAGCAGCTTGAAACAGGGGAGTACTGAAGCTTTCTTT | TRBJ1-1 | TRBV5-1 | NA | TRBD1
CATTTSGRETGELFF | TGCGCCACCACGACTAGCGGGAGGGAGACCGGGGAGCTGTTTTTT | TRBJ2-2 | TRBV5-1 | NA | TRBD2
CASSFDTQNTEAFF | TGCGCCAGCAGTTTCGACACCCAGAACACTGAAGCTTTCTTT | TRBJ1-1 | TRBV5-1 | NA | NA